This TCR beta chain was found in a study of blood T cell repertoires in COVID-19. This clone came up many times. Profiling relied on immunoSEQ multiplex PCR, and the TCRdb table lists in-frame clones only, not all of them. The data contain around 250,000 clones, more than 85% of them singletons. V lost 3 bases, J lost 5 bases, and 16 bases lay in between. The CDR3 is 15 residues long. The V gene's germline CDR1 is MDHEN and CDR2 SYDVKM. This receptor was taken from a woman aged 25 to 39 who had recovered from COVID-19. The chain is built from TRBV28 and TRBJ2-5; tentative D call: TRBD1 (7 bases). Source material: PBMCs or T cells enriched from blood (not recorded which). This CDR3 is CASSFGGRGDETQYF. DNA of the CDR3: TGTGCCAGCAGTTTTGGGGGCAGGGGGGACGAGACCCAGTACTTC.